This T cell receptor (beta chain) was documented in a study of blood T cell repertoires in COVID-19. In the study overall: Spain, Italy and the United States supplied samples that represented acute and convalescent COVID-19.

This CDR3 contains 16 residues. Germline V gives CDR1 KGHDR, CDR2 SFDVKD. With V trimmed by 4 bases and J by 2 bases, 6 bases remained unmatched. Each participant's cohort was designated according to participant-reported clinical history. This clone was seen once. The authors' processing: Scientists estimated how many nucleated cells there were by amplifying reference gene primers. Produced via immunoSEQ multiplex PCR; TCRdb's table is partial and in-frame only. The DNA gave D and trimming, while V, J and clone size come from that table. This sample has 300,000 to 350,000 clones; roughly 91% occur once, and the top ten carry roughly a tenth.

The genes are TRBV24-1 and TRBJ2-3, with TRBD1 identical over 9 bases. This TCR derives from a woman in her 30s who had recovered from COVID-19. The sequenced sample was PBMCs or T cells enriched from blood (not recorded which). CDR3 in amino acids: CATSDTDRGDTDTQYF. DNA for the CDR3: TGTGCCACCAGTGACACCGACAGGGGGGACACAGATACGCAGTATTTT.